A selection of T cell receptor beta chains follows, all from one sample in a study of shared clonotypes between healthy human individuals. The table came from immunoSEQ multiplex PCR; TCRdb's copy has only in-frame clones and leaves some out. Of a few million clones in the sample, 80% to 95% are singletons; the top ten hold about 0.41%. The sample taken for sequencing was naive CD4+ T cells from PBMCs. The receptors stem from a man aged 18 to 35 in good health. Some clones in this sample may be carry-over from other donors' samples. Each CDR3 is given without its conserved first and last residue. The order of the fields is J gene, V gene, D gene, CDR3 protein. The D gene is left open where the match is weak.

j_gene: TRBJ2-7; v_gene: TRBV5-4; d_gene: TRBD2; CDR3aa: ASSRTSGRYEQY
j_gene: TRBJ1-1; v_gene: TRBV28; d_gene: .; CDR3aa: AIAGHGSLNTEAF
j_gene: TRBJ1-1; v_gene: TRBV27; d_gene: .; CDR3aa: ASSLSPGVNTEAF
j_gene: TRBJ2-1; v_gene: TRBV25-1; d_gene: .; CDR3aa: ASSEWGLSYNEQF
j_gene: TRBJ1-5; v_gene: TRBV2; d_gene: .; CDR3aa: ASSGEGNQPQH
j_gene: TRBJ2-7; v_gene: TRBV28; d_gene: .; CDR3aa: ASSFPQAVSYEQY
j_gene: TRBJ1-4; v_gene: TRBV5-8; d_gene: .; CDR3aa: ASSQRRSNEKLF
j_gene: TRBJ2-1; v_gene: TRBV30; d_gene: TRBD2; CDR3aa: AWSPGLAGDNEQF
j_gene: TRBJ2-3; v_gene: TRBV5-4; d_gene: .; CDR3aa: ASSLARGGWADTQY
j_gene: TRBJ1-5; v_gene: TRBV6-6; d_gene: .; CDR3aa: ASSPSDSGNQPQH
j_gene: TRBJ1-1; v_gene: TRBV5-1; d_gene: .; CDR3aa: ASSPQGGADTEAF
j_gene: TRBJ2-7; v_gene: TRBV18; d_gene: TRBD1; CDR3aa: ASSPMGQGPYEQY
j_gene: TRBJ2-7; v_gene: TRBV5-1; d_gene: .; CDR3aa: ASPGARFSSYEQY
j_gene: TRBJ1-4; v_gene: TRBV19; d_gene: TRBD1; CDR3aa: ASRPTGGSEKLF
j_gene: TRBJ1-3; v_gene: TRBV5-4; d_gene: .; CDR3aa: ASSIGTRSGNTIY
j_gene: TRBJ2-2; v_gene: TRBV21-1; d_gene: .; CDR3aa: APTKKRKKSNTGELF
j_gene: TRBJ2-1; v_gene: TRBV4-2; d_gene: TRBD2; CDR3aa: ASSQATKLAGGSYNEQF
j_gene: TRBJ2-1; v_gene: TRBV2; d_gene: TRBD2; CDR3aa: ARAWTSAGGEQF
j_gene: TRBJ2-5; v_gene: TRBV5-1; d_gene: TRBD2; CDR3aa: ASSPGLAGKETQY
j_gene: TRBJ1-2; v_gene: TRBV25-1; d_gene: TRBD1; CDR3aa: ASSEFGGQGAYGYT
j_gene: TRBJ1-2; v_gene: TRBV2; d_gene: TRBD1; CDR3aa: ASSTGQGRVRYGYT
j_gene: TRBJ1-5; v_gene: TRBV6-1; d_gene: .; CDR3aa: ASSPAHQPQH
j_gene: TRBJ2-1; v_gene: TRBV5-6; d_gene: .; CDR3aa: ASSLRTIAHNEQF
j_gene: TRBJ2-7; v_gene: TRBV7-2; d_gene: .; CDR3aa: ASSLGMTGTYEQY
j_gene: TRBJ2-2; v_gene: TRBV5-5; d_gene: .; CDR3aa: ASSSSNTGELF